Listed below are T cell receptor beta chains from one sample, sequenced in a study of beta chain features in type 1 diabetes. Generated by immunoSEQ multiplex PCR, the TCRdb table keeps only in-frame clones and is missing some. The sample shows over 700,000 clones, roughly 15% of them seen only once. What was sequenced was naive CD4+ T cells from blood. The receptors here all came from a woman under 30 in good health. CDR3s include the opening cysteine and the closing phenylalanine or tryptophan. Each record gives: V gene, clone size, J gene, D gene, CDR3 length, CDR3 DNA, CDR3 protein. A D gene is named only where the DNA matches it firmly. Clone size appears in some rows only: once, few, many, or a class for an expanded clone.

>TRBV27|few|TRBJ2-1|TRBD2|14
TGTGCCAGCAGTCCTACTAGCGGGAGGAATGAGCAGTTCTTC
CASSPTSGRNEQFF
>TRBV4-2|few|TRBJ2-1|NA|12
TGTGCCAGCAGCCATGGTAGGGGACTCAAGTTCTTC
CASSHGRGLKFF
>TRBV28|few|TRBJ1-5|TRBD1|16
TGTGCCAGCAGTTTAACTTCACAGGGGTCAAATCAGCCCCAGCATTTT
CASSLTSQGSNQPQHF
>TRBV7-2|few|TRBJ1-1|NA|12
TGTGCCAGCAGCTTACTGAGGGCTGAAGCTTTCTTT
CASSLLRAEAFF
>TRBV19|few|TRBJ2-1|TRBD2|15
TGTGCCAGTAGTGTTCCGGGACTAGCCAGCCATGAGCAGTTCTTC
CASSVPGLASHEQFF
>TRBV5-4|NA|TRBJ2-4|TRBD2|16
TGTGCCAGCAGCCGGAGTTCCCTAGCGGGAGCTGGCATTCAGTACTTC
CASSRSSLAGAGIQYF
>TRBV29-1|few|TRBJ2-7|TRBD2|13
TGCAGCGTTGGGCTAGCGGCCTCCTACGAGCAGTACTTC
CSVGLAASYEQYF
>TRBV18|NA|TRBJ2-7|NA|14
TGTGCCAGCTCGGTAGACAGGCCCCCGGGGGAGCAGTACTTC
CASSVDRPPGEQYF
>TRBV25-1|few|TRBJ2-7|TRBD1|13
TGTGCCAGCAGATCACAGGGGGCCTCCGAGCAGTACTTC
CASRSQGASEQYF
>TRBV20-1|few|TRBJ2-1|NA|9
TGCAGTGCTAGATACGAGCAGTTCTTC
CSARYEQFF
>TRBV7-9|few|TRBJ2-1|NA|12
TGTGCCAGCAGCGCGACTCGCGATGAGCAGTTCTTC
CASSATRDEQFF
>TRBV5-4|once|TRBJ2-5|TRBD2|13
TGTGCCAGCAGCTTGCCTAGCGGGGAGACCCAGCACTTC
CASSLPSGETQHF
>TRBV28|NA|TRBJ1-3|NA|13
TGTGCCAGCAGTTTGGGCCTTGGGAACACCATATATTTT
CASSLGLGNTIYF
>TRBV28|NA|TRBJ2-2|NA|14
TGTGCCAGCAGTTCTACAGAGAACACCGGGGAGCTGTTTTTT
CASSSTENTGELFF
>TRBV6-6|NA|TRBJ2-7|NA|11
TGTGCCAGCAGTCAAGACAGCGAGCAGTACTTC
CASSQDSEQYF
>TRBV29-1|few|TRBJ2-1|NA|13
TGCAGCTTCAGCAGGGCGTGGGTCAATGAGCAGTTCTTC
CSFSRAWVNEQFF
>TRBV6-5|few|TRBJ2-1|NA|16
TGTGCCAGCAGTTACTCGACATGGAGCTCCTACAATGAGCAGTTCTTC
CASSYSTWSSYNEQFF
>TRBV4-3|NA|TRBJ1-1|NA|16
TGCGCCAGCAGCCAAGGGGGGGCAGGCTTCGACACTGAAGCTTTCTTT
CASSQGGAGFDTEAFF